This TCR beta chain is from a study of blood T cell repertoires in COVID-19 (dated by TCRdb to 2020 to 2021). Some background on the complete study: Samples covering the acute and convalescent phases of COVID-19 were provided by collaborators in the United States, Italy and Spain. The material from the prospective study consisted of cDNA or gDNA derived from T cells, B-cell-depleted T cells, or PBMCs. Deeply sampled blood TCRbeta repertoires from subjects exposed to, actively infected with, or recovered from COVID-19 were included in the dataset. A freely available public database, intended as a resource for researchers studying the immune response to SARS-CoV-2, is where the repertoires were released. Samples came from the ongoing ImmuneRACE study (first 160 participants) plus 1,254 subjects from 6 global collaborators. A de-identified subject ID, COVID-19 status, age in years and sex were almost always included in the sample metadata. HLA class I and class II types, where available, came from metadata supplied by the sample provider rather than from assay-based typing.

A few counts support this clone. Its antigen is not yet known. No base quality values were provided; no much bigger clone lies one nucleotide off. The germline V gene sets CDR1 to SGDLS and CDR2 to YYNGEE. V was cut back by 0 bases and J by 5 bases, leaving a gap of 12 bases between them. The CDR3, cysteine through phenylalanine, is 15 amino acids long. CDR3 DNA only is kept here, 45 bases in frame from base 1. The immunoSEQ Assay, a bias-controlled multiplex PCR, was used to amplify TCRbeta CDR3 regions from genomic DNA. From the authors' description of their analysis: Nucleated cell counts per sample were estimated from amplification of reference gene primers within the assay. To quantify the absolute abundance of each unique TCRbeta CDR3 rearrangement, sequence reads were collapsed and filtered. For each sample, productive Simpson clonality was calculated as the square root of Simpson's diversity index over productive rearrangements. The clones in this table, taken by TCRdb from immuneACCESS, are in-frame only. Not every clone is retained; where verified, under half of the shortfall comes from an unresolved V gene, and the cause of the rest is unknown. Clonal size and the V and J genes are those of that table, whereas D and trimming came from the DNA. Present in this sample are a few hundred thousand clones, 80% to 90% of which were seen just once. Of the sample, 2.2% falls within the top ten clones.

In the prospective study, participants were 18 to 89 years old, resided in about two dozen geographic areas of the United States, and were enrolled through a virtual design. To assign participants to cohorts, the prospective study relied on clinical history that participants themselves reported in a screening survey and a study questionnaire. ImmuneRACE Cohort 3 recovered participants were defined by two consecutive negative NP/OP PCR tests, healthcare professional clearance, or symptom resolution. Mobile phlebotomists in the prospective study collected whole blood, serum and a nasopharyngeal or oropharyngeal swab from every participant. Participants in the prospective study had the option to provide additional blood draws and questionnaires over a roughly two-month period. Before DNA extraction, blood samples from the prospective study were shipped at room temperature or frozen. Broad study findings and their caveats: The amount of clinical and demographic metadata varied by source and participant and was provided uncurated.

This TCR came from a man aged 30 to 45 who had recovered from COVID-19. The chain uses TRBV9 and TRBJ1-5, with the D gene not confidently named. The sample taken for sequencing was PBMCs or T cells enriched from blood (not recorded which). The nucleotide sequence is given as TGTGCCAGCAGCGTAGCTCCGGGATACGATCAGCCCCAGCATTTT. Translated, it reads CASSVAPGYDQPQHF.